The next 14 T cell receptor beta chains were all read from a single sample in a study of patients and donors after allogeneic stem cell transplantation. A single record per CDR3 protein comes from TCRdb applying MiXCR to the RT-PCR reads. The sample yields approximately 200,000 distinct CDR3 sequences, 35% to 45% seen once. Sequences were obtained from blood, either unsorted or a sorted T cell fraction (not recorded which). These receptors all stem from a human donor who was either an allogeneic HSCT recipient or a stem cell or donor lymphocyte infusion donor (not recorded which). It is not recorded whose cells these are; they may come from a transplant donor.

The CDR3, as DNA: TGCGCCAGCAGCCTCAGTATGGGGGGAAGTGACCTAAACACTGAAGCTTTCTTT. Amino acid sequence: CASSLSMGGSDLNTEAFF. The V and J genes are TRBV4-1 and TRBJ1-1, with TRBD1 as a possible D gene (5 bases). CDR3 length: 18 residues. From germline, CDR1 is MGHRA and CDR2 YSYEKL. V was trimmed by 4 bases and J by 2 bases, leaving 23 bases between them.

This clonotype was detected only a few times. J is TRBJ1-2 and V is TRBV5-1, with D uncertain. V lost 6 bases and J 4 bases, leaving 13 bases between the germline ends. Germline CDR1 SGHRS, CDR2 YFSETQ. The CDR3 consists of 13 residues. CDR3 region: CASIGEGSYGYTF. DNA for the CDR3: TGCGCCAGCATTGGGGAGGGTAGCTATGGCTACACCTTC.

The chain uses TRBV6-5 and TRBJ1-2; weak D call: TRBD1 (6 bases). The germline CDR1 and CDR2 sequences are MNHEY and SVGAGI. The CDR3 contains 15 residues. Trimming cost V 5 bases and J 7 bases, with 20 bases left between them. DNA of the CDR3: TGTGCCAGCAGTCACAGGGAGGGGGTTTTGGGTGGCTACACCTTC. It encodes CASSHREGVLGGYTF.

The J gene is TRBJ2-3, the V gene TRBV28; 12 bases align to TRBD2. In germline, CDR1 is MDHEN, CDR2 SYDVKM. The V segment lost 6 bases and the J segment 4 bases; nucleotides outside the gene matches: 11. The CDR3 has 17 residues. The CDR3 DNA sequence: TGTGCCAGCAGATCAATCCTAGCGGGGGGGCTGGCAGATACGCAGTATTTT. It codes for CASRSILAGGLADTQYF.

A few counts support this clonotype. J is TRBJ2-3 and V is TRBV28; a weak D match, TRBD2 (7 bases). The ends were cut back, 7 bases at V and 0 bases at J, with 23 bases in the middle. This CDR3 is built from 18 residues. Germline V gene lookup returns CDR1 MDHEN and CDR2 SYDVKM. This CDR3 reads CASTRSGWGGLSTDTQYF. CDR3 in DNA: TGTGCCAGCACACGGAGTGGCTGGGGGGGCCTTAGCACAGATACGCAGTATTTT.

V and J are TRBV4-2 and TRBJ2-2; D may correspond to TRBD1 or TRBD2 (6 bases each). Germline CDR1 is LGHNA and CDR2 is YNFKEQ. V was pared by 4 bases and J by 0 bases, with 15 bases between. There are 17 residues in the CDR3. The CDR3 DNA is TGTGCCAGCAGCCCGGAGGGGGGTAACGCGAACACCGGGGAGCTGTTTTTT. As protein: CASSPEGGNANTGELFF.

The chain joins TRBV5-5 to TRBJ2-1; 11 bases align to TRBD2. The germline V gene has CDR1 SGHKS and CDR2 YYEKEE (reference sequence). The CDR3 sequence is 16 residues long. V lost 4 bases, J lost 4 bases, and 7 bases stayed unmatched. The CDR3 protein is CASSRVAGGLYNEQFF. CDR3 in DNA: TGTGCCAGCAGCCGTGTAGCGGGGGGGCTGTACAATGAGCAGTTCTTC. The full variable domain, rest sourced from reference TRBV5-5 and TRBJ2-1, is DAGVTQSPTHLIKTRGQQVTLRCSPISGHKSVSWYQQVLGQGPQFIFQYYEKEERGRGNFPDRFSARQFPNYSSELNVNALLLGDSALYLCASSRVAGGLYNEQFFGPGTRLTVL.

The chain uses TRBV12-3 or TRBV12-4 and TRBJ1-5; 8 bases line up with TRBD1. V trimming: 4 bases; J trimming: 0 bases; junction bases outside the gene matches: 8. The CDR3 has 17 residues. Here the CDR3 DNA reads TGTGCCAGCAGTTGGCGGACAGGGACCTATAGCAATCAGCCCCAGCATTTT. This gives the protein CASSWRTGTYSNQPQHF.

This chain uses TRBV5-1 with TRBJ1-1, with D possibly TRBD1 on 6 matching bases. Germline V gene sequence: CDR1 SGHRS, CDR2 YFSETQ. Trimming took 0 bases from V and 1 from J, leaving 13 bases between them. This CDR3 is 16 amino acids long. The CDR3 nucleotides read TGCGCCAGCAGCTTGGGGACGGGGGCCTCGAACACTGAAGCTTTCTTT. It yields the protein CASSLGTGASNTEAFF.

This clonotype was counted only a few times. The rearrangement joins TRBV12-3 or TRBV12-4 to TRBJ1-6; TRBD1 might be the D (5 bases). Trimming left V 2 bases short and J 15 bases short, with 14 bases between. The CDR3 extends over 13 amino acids. CDR3 sequence: CASSLRDGAHLHF. Here the CDR3 DNA reads TGTGCCAGCAGTTTAAGGGACGGCGCGCACCTCCACTTT.

This clonotype showed up just a few times. The chain is built from TRBV28 and TRBJ2-7, with 9 bases lining up with TRBD1. The CDR3 loop spans 15 amino acids. After removal of 2 bases from V and 3 bases from J, the junction contained 5 bases not matched to a gene. Germline values: CDR1 MDHEN, CDR2 SYDVKM. CDR3 DNA sequence: TGTGCCAGCAGTTTAGGGGGGACAGGGATCTACGAGCAGTACTTC. Protein product: CASSLGGTGIYEQYF.

This clonotype was observed a handful of times. The J gene is TRBJ1-1, the V gene TRBV18; no firm D call. CDR1 and CDR2 from the germline V gene are KGHSH and LQKENI. This CDR3 contains 15 residues. V was clipped by 0 bases and J by 0 bases, with 8 bases between them. Here the CDR3 reads CASSPPVQMNTEAFF. The CDR3 region has the DNA TGTGCCAGCTCACCACCGGTACAGATGAACACTGAAGCTTTCTTT.

This chain joins TRBV3-1 and TRBJ1-1; 9 bases line up with TRBD1. The CDR3 consists of 14 residues. Germline-derived CDR1 and CDR2 are LGHDT and YNNKEL (reference sequence). Trimming at V came to 6 bases and at J to 5 bases, leaving 7 bases not matched to a gene. The CDR3 reads CASRETGGGTEAFF. The CDR3 DNA sequence: TGTGCCAGCAGGGAAACAGGGGGCGGAACTGAAGCTTTCTTT.

This chain links TRBV7-9 with TRBJ2-7; D not certain. V was pared by 5 bases and J by 6 bases, with 14 bases between. The CDR3 sequence is 13 residues long. Germline V gene lookup returns CDR1 SEHNR and CDR2 FQNEAQ (reference sequence). The CDR3, as DNA: TGTGCCAGCAGCGGAAGCAGCCAGAGCGAGCAGTACTTC. This sequence encodes CASSGSSQSEQYF. The full variable domain, its missing parts supplied by reference TRBV7-9 and TRBJ2-7, is DTGVSQNPRHKITKRGQNVTFRCDPISEHNRLYWYRQTLGQGPEFLTYFQNEAQLEKSRLLSDRFSAERPKGSFSTLEIQRTEQGDSAMYLCASSGSSQSEQYFGPGTRLTVT.